This passage covers 17 T cell receptor beta chains from one sample sequenced in a study of tumor-infiltrating lymphocytes in primary liver carcinoma. The blood RNA (from unsorted whole blood) was obtained, and germline DNA was also extracted. A primer in the constant region served to generate TCR beta cDNA from 500 to 600 ng of total RNA. Employing slightly modified ARM-PCR, three nested multiplex PCR rounds were run, and these gave rise to the TCR beta libraries. Two initial PCR rounds of around 10 cycles each paired TRBV1-TRBV30 forward primers with a C-beta reverse primer. TCRdb re-called the multiplex PCR reads through MiXCR, storing one row per CDR3 protein. The sample holds some 180,000 distinct CDR3 sequences, roughly 60% seen once. The sample consisted of peripheral blood. The source is a man in his forties with primary liver carcinoma and hepatitis B virus infection.

Only a few counts were recorded for this clonotype. This chain joins TRBV6-1 and TRBJ2-3, with 11 bases matching TRBD1. Trimming removed 7 bases from V and 6 bases from J; junction bases left unmatched: 9. Germline V CDR1 and CDR2: MNHNS, SASEGT. The CDR3 is made up of 15 amino acids. As DNA, the CDR3 is TGTGCCAGCAATAGGGGACAGGGGGTTTCGGATACGCAGTATTTT. Encoded protein: CASNRGQGVSDTQYF.

As to this clonotype: Likely a read error: the CDR3 ends without its conserved phenylalanine or tryptophan. This chain connects TRBV11-3 to TRBJ2-7; D is uncertain. Germline lookup yields CDR1 SGHNT and CDR2 YENEEA. V lost 4 bases and J lost 5, with 9 bases in between. The CDR3 extends over 12 amino acids. The CDR3 bases are TGTGCCAGCAGCTCAGTTCCAGACGAGCAGTACATC. This translates into CASSSVPDEQYI.

In this sample, this clonotype turned up once. A much larger clone lies a single base off, so this may be a read error. V and J are TRBV6-1 and TRBJ2-2; 7 nucleotides match TRBD1. CDR3 size: 14 residues. Trimming cost V 2 bases and J 5 bases; bases outside gene matches: 2. Germline values: CDR1 MNHNS, CDR2 SASEGT. CDR3 sequence: CASSETGETGELFF. Written as DNA, the CDR3 is TGTGCCAGCAGTGAAACAGGGGAAACCGGGGAGCTGTTTTTT.

The table lists this clonotype with a few counts. V is TRBV12-3 or TRBV12-4 and J is TRBJ2-7, with TRBD1 matching over 7 bases. The J segment lost 6 bases and the V segment lost 3 bases, leaving 5 bases of the junction unmatched. This CDR3 comprises 13 residues. The DNA of the CDR3 is TGTGCCAGCAGTTTTACAGGGGAAGGCGAGCAGTACTTC. It encodes CASSFTGEGEQYF.

As regards this clonotype: This may come from a read error, since a much larger clone is one base off. V gene TRBV29-1 combines with J gene TRBJ2-7; 11 positions match TRBD2. Trimming cost V 3 bases and J 5 bases; bases outside gene matches: 9. The V gene's germline CDR1 is SQVTM and CDR2 ANQGSEA. CDR3 length equals 15 residues. The CDR3 spells CSVEGTTSGSHEQYF. CDR3 DNA sequence: TGCAGCGTTGAGGGTACCACTAGCGGGAGCCACGAGCAGTACTTC.

CDR3 in DNA: TGCAGTACCACCCCTGCGGGGAGTCACAATCAGCCCCAGCATTTT. It is translated as CSTTPAGSHNQPQHF. V and J are TRBV20-1 and TRBJ1-5; the D is unclear. Deletions cut 8 bases from V and 3 bases from J, with 20 bases between. The germline CDR1 and CDR2 sequences are DFQATT and SNEGSKA (reference sequence). The CDR3 contains 15 residues.

This chain links TRBV29-1 with TRBJ2-7, with D tentatively TRBD1 (5 bases). The CDR3 loop spans 15 amino acids. V gave up 4 bases and J gave up 3 bases, with 19 bases separating them. The germline V gene has CDR1 SQVTM and CDR2 ANQGSEA. The CDR3 spells CSVVLGHNVDYEQYF. CDR3 nucleotide sequence: TGCAGCGTTGTCTTGGGGCACAACGTAGACTACGAGCAGTACTTC.

The chain employs TRBV7-8 and TRBJ2-7, with D hard to call. The CDR3 loop spans 14 amino acids. Trimming took 5 bases from V and 2 from J, leaving 13 bases between them. Germline V gives CDR1 SGHVS, CDR2 FQNEAQ. The CDR3 DNA reads TGTGCCAGCAGCACCGGGCTAGGCCCCTACGAGCAGTACTTC. This sequence encodes CASSTGLGPYEQYF.

This clonotype appeared a few times. A much bigger clone sits one base away, suggesting this may be a read error. Because it lacks the conserved phenylalanine or tryptophan at the end, this CDR3 is likely a read error. The chain is built from TRBV4-1 and TRBJ2-7; 13 nucleotides agree with TRBD2. The germline gives CDR1 MGHRA, CDR2 YSYEKL. After removal of 0 bases from V and 7 bases from J, the junction contained 3 bases not matched to a gene. There are 15 residues in the CDR3. The CDR3 here is CASSQDLTSGREQYL. CDR3 DNA: TGCGCCAGCAGCCAAGATCTGACTAGCGGGAGGGAGCAGTACCTC.

The chain couples TRBV4-1 to TRBJ2-7; 10 bases line up with TRBD2. Germline V gives CDR1 MGHRA, CDR2 YSYEKL. The CDR3 consists of 16 residues. V lost 2 bases and J lost 2; bases outside the gene matches: 6. The CDR3 loop reads CASSQLISGRTYEQYF. CDR3 nucleotide sequence: TGCGCCAGCAGCCAACTCATTAGCGGGAGGACCTACGAGCAGTACTTC.

As concerns this clonotype: At one boundary the junction diverges from the germline segment, which might be a read error. DNA of the CDR3: TGTGCCAGCAGTTTAGTTGTTGAGGGGGGGGATAAGCAGTATTTT. The encoded protein is CASSLVVEGGDKQYF. The V gene is TRBV11-2, the J gene TRBJ2-3, with D tentatively TRBD2 (7 bases). Per the germline V gene, CDR1 is SGHAT and CDR2 is FQNNGV. CDR3 size: 15 residues. The entire variable domain, with the rest obtained from reference TRBV11-2 and TRBJ2-3, is as follows: EAGVAQSPRYKIIEKRQSVAFWCNPISGHATLYWYQQILGQGPKLLIQFQNNGVVDDSQLPKDRFSAERLKGVDSTLKIQPAKLEDSAVYLCASSLVVEGGDKQYFGPGTRLTVL.

This clonotype was counted between two and nine times. The chain uses TRBV6-5 and TRBJ2-1; 7 nucleotides match TRBD2. The CDR3 has 14 residues. Losses at the gene ends were 8 bases for V and 7 bases for J; bases not matched to a gene: 11. CDR1 and CDR2 from the germline V gene are MNHEY and SVGAGI. CDR3 in amino acids: CASSRGGARNEQFF. The CDR3, as DNA: TGTGCCAGCTCCCGGGGAGGGGCGCGTAATGAGCAGTTCTTC.

The gene calls are TRBV11-2 and TRBJ1-5; weak D call: TRBD1 (6 bases). The CDR3 covers 15 residues. Germline CDR1 reads SGHAT; CDR2 reads FQNNGV. V lost 7 bases to trimming and J lost 2 bases, with 15 bases between them. CDR3 in amino acids: CASNRTVDGNQPQHF. CDR3 nucleotides: TGTGCCAGCAACAGGACAGTGGATGGCAATCAGCCCCAGCATTTT.

This chain joins TRBV4-1 and TRBJ1-3, with 8 bases fitting TRBD1. Germline CDR1 MGHRA, CDR2 YSYEKL. J gave up 2 bases and V 4 bases, and 10 bases lay outside the gene matches. This CDR3 contains 17 residues. The CDR3 nucleotides are TGCGCCAGCAGCCCATTCTCCCAGGGGGCAACTGGAAACACCATATATTTT. Translating gives CASSPFSQGATGNTIYF.

With respect to this clonotype: The germline gene is not matched at one end of the junction; a read error may be the cause. Here the CDR3 reads CASSTLQGRGATGAFF. The CDR3 coding sequence is TGTGCCAGTAGTACTCTTCAGGGGAGGGGAGCCACTGGAGCTTTCTTT. This chain connects TRBV19 to TRBJ1-1; TRBD1 might be the D (6 bases). The V gene's germline CDR1 is LNHDA and CDR2 SQIVND (reference sequence). This CDR3 has 16 amino acids.

This clonotype was detected many times. The chain has TRBV11-2 and TRBJ2-7, with TRBD2 matching 9 bases. The trim removed 5 bases at V and 2 bases at J, leaving 7 bases unmatched. CDR3 length: 15 amino acids. The germline gives CDR1 SGHAT, CDR2 FQNNGV. CDR3 region: CASSLLAGYAYEQYF. Here the CDR3 DNA reads TGTGCCAGCAGCCTACTAGCGGGTTACGCCTACGAGCAGTACTTC.

The chain is built from TRBV6-5 and TRBJ2-5; D uncertain. The CDR3 length is 14 residues. V was shortened by 0 bases and J by 5 bases, with 10 bases between the two germline ends. CDR1 is MNHEY and CDR2 is SVGAGI in the germline V gene. The CDR3 sequence is CASSYSSPMETQYF. CDR3 in DNA: TGTGCCAGCAGTTACTCGAGCCCGATGGAGACCCAGTACTTC.